This T cell receptor (beta chain) stems from a study of T-cell memory formation after mild COVID-19. TCRdb analysed the 5' RACE reads with MiXCR anew, one entry per CDR3 protein. The sample yields around 340,000 distinct CDR3 sequences, approximately 15% seen once. Trimming took 5 bases from V and 4 from J, leaving 10 bases between them. From germline, CDR1 is SGHVS and CDR2 FQNEAQ. This CDR3 has 13 amino acids. This clonotype was seen repeatedly, ten times or more. This receptor was identified in a man aged 18 to 30 who had mild COVID-19 (a few samples of this study predate the infection). Cell type and time point are not known. Sequenced input: PBMCs or a T cell subset sorted from them (not recorded which). The chain couples TRBV7-8 to TRBJ2-3; D may correspond to TRBD1 or TRBD2 (5 bases each). Written as DNA, the CDR3 is TGTGCCAGCAGCCTGGGGGTTCCAGATACGCAGTATTTT. This translates into CASSLGVPDTQYF. Together with reference TRBV7-8 and TRBJ2-3, the CDR3 gives the full variable domain: GAGVSQSPRYKVAKRGQDVALRCDPISGHVSLFWYQQALGQGPEFLTYFQNEAQLDKSGLPSDRFFAERPEGSVSTLKIQRTQQEDSAVYLCASSLGVPDTQYFGPGTRLTVL.